This note documents a single T cell receptor (beta chain) sequence. Its specificity is unknown. This sample is drawn from a study of OX40 agonist ivuxolimab in advanced cancers. Notes on the study in general: Both blood CD4+ and CD8+ T cells showed clonal growth by week 6 at 0.1 to 3.0 mg/kg.

Using immunoSEQ multiplex PCR, the repertoire was profiled, and TCRdb retains in-frame clones only, with some absent. The sample shows approximately 41,000 clones, roughly nine tenths of them seen only once. Trimming cost V 5 bases and J 4 bases; bases outside gene matches: 9. CDR3 length equals 15 residues. Germline CDR1 SGHTA, CDR2 FQGNSA. The sequences come from CD4+ or CD8+ T cells sorted from blood, collected in a trial of the OX40 agonist ivuxolimab. The clonotype comes from an adult with an advanced solid tumor such as melanoma, head and neck, liver or kidney cancer. The genes are TRBV7-2 and TRBJ2-5; 8 nucleotides line up with TRBD1. CDR3 residues: CASSRGGQGTETQYF. The CDR3, as DNA: TGTGCCAGCAGCCGCGGAGGACAGGGCACAGAGACCCAGTACTTC.